One sample yielded the 3 T cell receptor beta chains listed below, sequenced in a study of cytomegalovirus exposure and HLA in healthy donors. Both 60 Vbeta primers and 13 Jbeta primers went into the PCR. Produced via immunoSEQ multiplex PCR; TCRdb's table is partial and in-frame only. The data contain around 130,000 clones, approximately 82% of them singletons. Material: PBMCs. These receptors were collected from a boy aged 2 to 10 in good health and CMV-seronegative.

V is TRBV14 and J is TRBJ2-4, with TRBD1 matching over 8 bases. Germline values: CDR1 SGHDN, CDR2 FVKESK. CDR3 length equals 14 residues. Germline trimming cut 1 base from V and 7 bases from J; bases unmatched to any gene: 3. The CDR3 DNA is TGTGCCAGCAGCCAAGTCTCAGGGGGCAACATTCAGTACTTC. Its protein product is CASSQVSGGNIQYF.

The chain carries TRBV4-2 and TRBJ2-5, with D perhaps TRBD2 (5 bases). V dropped 4 bases and J dropped 2 bases, with 8 bases sitting between them. CDR3 length equals 13 residues. Looked up from germline, CDR1 is LGHNA and CDR2 is YNFKEQ. Here the CDR3 DNA reads TGTGCCAGCAGCCCCTCGGGACAAGAGACCCAGTACTTC. Amino acid sequence: CASSPSGQETQYF.

The chain combines TRBV5-1 with TRBJ1-2; D is uncertain. CDR1 and CDR2 (germline): SGHRS, YFSETQ. This CDR3 contains 13 residues. Trimming pared 4 bases from V and 2 bases from J, leaving 9 bases between. In nucleotides, the CDR3 is TGCGCCAGCAGCCGGGAGGTCAACTATGGCTACACCTTC. This encodes CASSREVNYGYTF.